A selection of T cell receptor beta chains follows, all from one sample in a study of CD8 T cells in ankylosing spondylitis. TCRdb called the 5' RACE reads again in MiXCR, with one record for every CDR3 protein. The sample carries hundreds of thousands of distinct CDR3 sequences, under 8.5% recorded once. Sequenced input: blood, either unsorted or a sorted T cell fraction (not recorded which). The receptors were gathered from a female donor with ankylosing spondylitis or in good health (not recorded which). The CDR3 runs from the conserved cysteine through the conserved F or W. Fields, in order: clone size, V gene, D gene, J gene, CDR3 DNA, CDR3 protein. D genes are given only for firm matches. Size tells how often a clone was seen (once, few, many) or the class of an expanded clone, and some rows leave it out.

many	TRBV7-2	TRBD1	TRBJ2-3	TGTGCCAGCAGCTTGACAGGGACCTGGGATACGCAGTATTTT	CASSLTGTWDTQYF
NA	TRBV11-2	NA	TRBJ2-1	TGTGCCAGCAGCTCTCAAGGGCAGTACAATGAGCAGTTCTTC	CASSSQGQYNEQFF
NA	TRBV7-3	TRBD2	TRBJ2-3	TGTGCCAGCAGCCCGACCCCACTAGCGGCCACAGATACGCAGTATTTT	CASSPTPLAATDTQYF
many	TRBV14	TRBD2	TRBJ2-1	TGTGCCAGCAGCCAAACACCGGGACTAGGGAGCTATGAGCAGTTCTTC	CASSQTPGLGSYEQFF
many	TRBV20-1	NA	TRBJ1-3	TGCAGTGCGCCCGGCGGGCTAGGAAACACCATATATTTT	CSAPGGLGNTIYF
many	TRBV5-6	NA	TRBJ1-2	TGTGCCAGCAGCTTGGACCGTTATGGCTACACCTTC	CASSLDRYGYTF
NA	TRBV7-6	TRBD1	TRBJ2-7	TGTGCCAGCAGCATAGGACAGGTGGCAGCCGAGCAGTACTTC	CASSIGQVAAEQYF
many	TRBV6-5	NA	TRBJ1-6	TGTGCCAGCAGTTATAGGCAGGCTAATTCACCCCTCCACTTT	CASSYRQANSPLHF
many	TRBV20-1	TRBD1	TRBJ2-6	TGCAGTGCTAGATACCTGCCGGGACAGGCTGGCGGGGCCAACGTCCTGACTTTC	CSARYLPGQAGGANVLTF
NA	TRBV7-9	NA	TRBJ2-7	TGTGCCAGCAGCTTTGGGGGCGAGCAGTACTTC	CASSFGGEQYF
many	TRBV20-1	NA	TRBJ2-3	TGCAGTGCTATTAGGCCATGGGGCACAGATACGCAGTATTTT	CSAIRPWGTDTQYF
many	TRBV5-1	NA	TRBJ2-2	TGCGCCAGCAGCTTCCAATATCCCGGGAGCGCCGGGGAGCTGTTTTTT	CASSFQYPGSAGELFF
many	TRBV13	NA	TRBJ2-7	TGTGCCAGCAGTATAGAGGGGCTCAGGGTTGGGGGAAGCTCCTACGAGCAGTACTTC	CASSIEGLRVGGSSYEQYF
NA	TRBV7-9	NA	TRBJ1-5	TGTGCCAGCAGCCCCAGCGGGCCCATAAATCAGCCCCAGCATTTT	CASSPSGPINQPQHF
many	TRBV14	NA	TRBJ2-2	TGTGCCAGCAGCCGAGAATGGGGGGTAGCGGACTACACCGGGGAGCTGTTTTTT	CASSREWGVADYTGELFF
many	TRBV20-1	NA	TRBJ2-1	TGCAGTGCTAGAGATCGGGTTCAGGAGTTTATGCCCCAGGCGTTCTTC	CSARDRVQEFMPQAFF
many	TRBV6-1	NA	TRBJ2-1	TGTGCCAGCAAGTCCAGGGACAACTACAATGAGCAGTTCTTC	CASKSRDNYNEQFF
many	TRBV7-9	NA	TRBJ2-2	TGTGCCACGACCCCGAGGACGGGACCCCGAACCGGGGAGCTGTTTTTT	CATTPRTGPRTGELFF
once	TRBV12-3/TRBV12-4	TRBD2	TRBJ2-1	TGTACCTGCTGTTTAGCCTTCACTAGCGGGAGAAGTTACAATGAGCAGTTCTTC	CTCCLAFTSGRSYNEQFF
few	TRBV7-2	TRBD1	TRBJ2-7	TGTGCCAGCAGCTTAGGGACAGGAGTACGATACGAGCAGTACTTC	CASSLGTGVRYEQYF
many	TRBV20-1	NA	TRBJ2-7	TGCAGTGCTAGAGGGACGGGTTCTTCCTACGAGCAGTACTTC	CSARGTGSSYEQYF
few	TRBV20-1	TRBD1	TRBJ2-7	TGCAGTGCCCTGAGGGACAGGGCCTACGAGCAGTACTTC	CSALRDRAYEQYF
few	TRBV7-2	TRBD2	TRBJ2-3	TGTGCCAGCAGCGCGGGACTAGCGAGCACAGATACGCAGTATTTT	CASSAGLASTDTQYF
many	TRBV15	TRBD2	TRBJ2-1	TGTGCCACCAGGGGACTACTAGCGGGAGTGGTCTACAATGAGCAGTTCTTC	CATRGLLAGVVYNEQFF
many	TRBV7-6	TRBD2	TRBJ2-1	TGTGCCAGCAGCCCACTAGCGGGAGAGAAGGTTGAGCAGTTCTTC	CASSPLAGEKVEQFF
many	TRBV7-9	NA	TRBJ2-3	TGTGCCAGCAGCTTAGTCCTAGGACGCACAGATACGCAGTATTTT	CASSLVLGRTDTQYF
many	TRBV7-2	TRBD1	TRBJ2-7	TGTGCCAGCAGCCCCGGGACAGGCTCCTACGAGCAGTACTTC	CASSPGTGSYEQYF
many	TRBV20-1	TRBD2	TRBJ2-4	TGCAGTGCACAGGGGGCTAGACTAGCGGGAGGGCGAAACATTCAGTACTTC	CSAQGARLAGGRNIQYF
many	TRBV12-3/TRBV12-4	NA	TRBJ1-1	TGTGCCAGCAGTTTTGGACACATGAACACTGAAGCTTTCTTT	CASSFGHMNTEAFF
many	TRBV12-3/TRBV12-4	TRBD1	TRBJ2-1	TGTGCCAGCACCCGGACAGGGGAAGTCAATGAGCAGTTCTTC	CASTRTGEVNEQFF
many	TRBV4-3	TRBD2	TRBJ2-1	TGCGCCAGCAGCCAAGATGCCGGGAGGGCCTCCTACAATGAGCAGTTCTTC	CASSQDAGRASYNEQFF
many	TRBV6-2/TRBV6-3	TRBD2	TRBJ2-7	TGTGCCAGCAGTTCCGGGACTATGAGCTCCTACGAGCAGTACTTC	CASSSGTMSSYEQYF
few	TRBV7-8	TRBD1	TRBJ2-6	TGTGCCAGCAGCTTAAGCGACAGGGGTACCGGGGCCAACGTCCTGACTTTC	CASSLSDRGTGANVLTF
many	TRBV5-1	NA	TRBJ2-7	TGCGCCAGCAGCCGAGGGGGGGGATACGAGCAGTACTTC	CASSRGGGYEQYF
many	TRBV29-1	TRBD1	TRBJ1-1	TGCAGCGTTGGGACAGGATCTAACACTGAAGCTTTCTTT	CSVGTGSNTEAFF
many	TRBV11-1	NA	TRBJ1-1	TGTGCCAGCATCCTTCCGGCCATGAACACTGAAGCTTTCTTT	CASILPAMNTEAFF
NA	TRBV7-9	NA	TRBJ2-1	TGTGCCAGCAGCGCCCCGGGACCTGAGCAGTTCTTC	CASSAPGPEQFF
many	TRBV11-1	NA	TRBJ2-2	TGTGCCAGCAGCCAACCTAGGAAGACGAACACCGGGGAGCTGTTTTTT	CASSQPRKTNTGELFF
few	TRBV5-6	TRBD2	TRBJ2-4	TGTGCCAGCAGCTGGGAGGGAGCCAAAAACATTCAGTACTTC	CASSWEGAKNIQYF
many	TRBV6-2/TRBV6-3	NA	TRBJ1-2	TGTGCCAGCTTTAGCTATGGCTACACCTTC	CASFSYGYTF
many	TRBV7-2	TRBD2	TRBJ2-7	TGTGCCAGCAGTCACGGACTAGCGGGAAACCCCTACGAGCAGTACTTC	CASSHGLAGNPYEQYF
many	TRBV12-3/TRBV12-4	TRBD1	TRBJ1-4	TGTGCCAGCAGTATCCGACAGGGTTTGAATGAAAAACTGTTTTTT	CASSIRQGLNEKLFF
few	TRBV29-1	TRBD1	TRBJ2-2	TGCAGCGCCACGGAGGCAGGGGGCTTCGGGGAGCTGTTTTTT	CSATEAGGFGELFF
many	TRBV20-1	TRBD2	TRBJ2-3	TGCAGTGCTAGAGATATCGGGGGAGGGCATGTAGATACGCAGTATTTT	CSARDIGGGHVDTQYF
NA	TRBV20-1	TRBD1	TRBJ2-7	TGCAGTGCTAGTGGGACAGGCTACGAGCAGTACTTC	CSASGTGYEQYF
many	TRBV13	TRBD1	TRBJ2-7	TGTGCCAGCAGCTACAGGGGTAGCGCCCTCTACGAGCAGTACTTC	CASSYRGSALYEQYF
many	TRBV4-3	NA	TRBJ1-2	TGCGCCAGCAGCCTAGACCGGGTGGTCCTCTATGGCTACACCTTC	CASSLDRVVLYGYTF
many	TRBV5-1	NA	TRBJ2-5	TGCGCCAGCAGCTTTCGGCGGGGTCTCTCAGGGGAGACCCAGTACTTC	CASSFRRGLSGETQYF
many	TRBV5-1	NA	TRBJ2-7	TGCGCCAGCAGCATCGGACCACTCTACGAGCAGTACTTC	CASSIGPLYEQYF
many	TRBV10-3	NA	TRBJ2-7	TGTGCCACCGCGTACGTGAGGGATTCCTACGAGCAGTACTTC	CATAYVRDSYEQYF
many	TRBV7-2	NA	TRBJ1-4	TGTGCCAGCAGCTTAGCTCCCGCGGGTGAAAAACTGTTTTTT	CASSLAPAGEKLFF
many	TRBV3-1	NA	TRBJ1-4	TGTGCCAGCAGCCCGAAGGGGGCAACTAATGAAAAACTGTTTTTT	CASSPKGATNEKLFF
many	TRBV27	NA	TRBJ2-3	TGTGCCAGCAGCCCCACAGGGGGGGCAAATTTCGGAGATACGCAGTATTTT	CASSPTGGANFGDTQYF
NA	TRBV19	TRBD2	TRBJ2-7	TGTGCCAGTAGTACCCCGGGACTAGGACTTGGCGAGCAGTACTTC	CASSTPGLGLGEQYF
many	TRBV19	NA	TRBJ2-7	TGTGCCAGTAGTTTACAACCAGGGAACGAGCAGTACTTC	CASSLQPGNEQYF
many	TRBV20-1	NA	TRBJ2-7	TGCAGTGCTAGACTCGCGACAGCAAGCTCCTACGAGCAGTACTTC	CSARLATASSYEQYF
NA	TRBV6-1	TRBD2	TRBJ2-3	TGTGCCAGCAGGGGTAGCGGGATTAGGGATACGCAGTATTTT	CASRGSGIRDTQYF
few	TRBV7-9	NA	TRBJ2-1	TGTGCCAGCAGCCAACATTACGAGCAGTTCTTC	CASSQHYEQFF